This T cell receptor (beta chain) was identified in a study of Graves' ophthalmopathy and Graves' hyperthyroidism. Study information: Untreated patients at initial diagnosis provided peripheral blood.

This clonotype has a count of ten or more. The antigen is undetermined. Whole-study results and caveats: Ophthalmopathy progression prediction by the model yielded a sensitivity of 60% to 71% and a specificity of roughly 74%. Blood shared most expanded thyroid clonotypes above 0.001 frequency.

Germline V lookup: CDR1 MNHNS, CDR2 SASEGT. The CDR3 is made up of 17 amino acids. The trim removed 6 bases at V and 5 bases at J, leaving 19 bases unmatched. Aged 18 to 65, hyperthyroidism patients had new diagnoses of under 2 months' duration. Amplification of the TCR beta CDR3 regions used RNA transcripts (as template). HTBI primers were used in a first-round RT-PCR, which preceded a second-round multiplex PCR. TCRdb recomputed calls from the multiplex PCR reads with MiXCR, one row per CDR3 protein. The sample has hundreds of thousands of distinct CDR3 sequences, under 25% seen once. The chain has TRBV6-1 and TRBJ2-7; 7 bases fit TRBD2. The receptor comes from a woman in her late teens or twenties with stable Graves' hyperthyroidism. The specimen was peripheral blood. The CDR3: CASRRSGLTGAMNEQYF. In DNA form, the CDR3 reads TGTGCCAGCAGACGCTCGGGACTAACGGGAGCAATGAACGAGCAGTACTTC.